These 28 T cell receptor beta chains originate from one sample sequenced in a study of T cells after yellow fever vaccination. TCRdb used MiXCR to reprocess the 5' RACE reads, holding one entry per CDR3 protein. The data contain hundreds of thousands of distinct CDR3 sequences, 6.2% of them singletons. Sequences were derived from PBMCs, sampled 5 days after the yellow fever booster vaccination. All receptors come from a man younger than 40 who received the YFV17D yellow fever vaccine.

The V call is TRBV4-2, the J call TRBJ2-7, with D unclear. The germline CDR1 and CDR2 sequences are LGHNA and YNFKEQ. This CDR3 has 13 amino acids. V lost 4 bases and J lost 7, with 14 bases in between. CDR3 sequence: CASSLELLQEQYF. The CDR3 DNA follows: TGTGCCAGCAGCCTGGAACTACTACAAGAGCAGTACTTC.

The CDR3, as DNA: TGTGCCAGCTCACCGGGGCAGGCCAGAGCTAACTATGGCTACACCTTC. It specifies CASSPGQARANYGYTF. This sequence joins TRBV18 and TRBJ1-2, with D possibly being TRBD1 (5 bases). Per germline, CDR1 KGHSH and CDR2 LQKENI. The CDR3 is made up of 16 amino acids. Deletions cut 3 bases from V and 0 bases from J, with 14 bases between.

Ten or more counts support this clonotype. J is TRBJ2-1 and V is TRBV25-1; D may be TRBD1 (6 bases). This CDR3 region has 16 residues. The germline gives CDR1 MGHDK, CDR2 SYGVNS. V dropped 1 base and J dropped 8 bases, with 18 bases sitting between them. The CDR3 reads CASSELGAGESYEQFF. The CDR3 DNA follows: TGTGCCAGCAGTGAATTAGGGGCAGGGGAGAGTTATGAGCAGTTCTTC.

This clonotype has only a few counts. The V call is TRBV12-3 or TRBV12-4, the J call TRBJ2-1; 7 positions match TRBD2. The CDR3 extends over 11 amino acids. The V segment lost 8 bases and the J segment 11 bases; nucleotides outside the gene matches: 6. CDR3 residues: CASWRAGQQFF. Here the CDR3 DNA reads TGTGCCAGCTGGCGAGCGGGGCAGCAGTTCTTC.

This clonotype was seen a few times. The chain links TRBV7-2 to TRBJ1-4; D is uncertain. From germline, CDR1 is SGHTA and CDR2 FQGNSA. The CDR3 totals 13 residues. V lost 5 bases to trimming and J lost 3 bases, with 7 bases between them. This CDR3 reads CASSTQPNEKLFF. As DNA, the CDR3 is TGTGCCAGCAGCACACAACCTAATGAAAAACTGTTTTTT.

Comment on this clonotype: The junction departs from germline at one end; a sequencing error may be responsible. The chain uses TRBV12-3 or TRBV12-4 and TRBJ2-7, with D maybe TRBD1 (6 bases). This CDR3 has 14 residues. The CDR3 bases are TGTGCCAGCAGTTTAGGGACAGTTTTGGGCGAGCTGTACTTC. Its translation is CASSLGTVLGELYF.

The sample holds many counts of this clonotype. The chain carries TRBV10-3 and TRBJ2-7; the match to TRBD2 covers 9 bases. This CDR3 spans 16 amino acids. V was pared by 5 bases and J by 6 bases, with 14 bases of the junction left unmatched. Looked up from germline, CDR1 is ENHRY and CDR2 is SYGVKD. The CDR3 DNA reads as TGTGCCATCAGTCCGGGTAGGGCTAGCGGGATGGTCGAGCAGTACTTC. Its protein product is CAISPGRASGMVEQYF.

The V call is TRBV7-6, the J call TRBJ2-1, with TRBD1 matching 8 bases. Germline values: CDR1 SGHVS, CDR2 FNYEAQ. The CDR3 contains 15 residues. V trimming: 5 bases; J trimming: 7 bases; junction bases outside the gene matches: 10. This CDR3 reads CASSPGQGRTNEQFF. In DNA form, the CDR3 reads TGTGCCAGCAGCCCCGGACAGGGAAGAACGAATGAGCAGTTCTTC.

This clonotype was seen a handful of times. This chain links TRBV20-1 with TRBJ2-1, with 9 bases lining up with TRBD2. Germline assignment: CDR1 DFQATT and CDR2 SNEGSKA (reference sequence). V gave up 4 bases and J gave up 12 bases; unmatched junction bases: 10. The CDR3 consists of 13 residues. CDR3 in DNA: TGCAGTGCTACCGGGACTAGCAACGTCGGGCAGTTCTTC. Residues: CSATGTSNVGQFF.

The chain employs TRBV5-1 and TRBJ2-7; D not certain. Trimming took off 5 bases at V and 2 bases at J, with 11 bases between the two ends. Germline lookup yields CDR1 SGHRS and CDR2 YFSETQ. The CDR3 is 13 amino acids. CDR3 in DNA: TGCGCCAGCAGGCGGAGCGAGACCTACGAGCAGTACTTC. Protein: CASRRSETYEQYF.

The chain carries TRBV20-1 and TRBJ1-1; no clear D gene. This CDR3 spans 15 amino acids. V lost 1 base and J lost 1, with 13 bases in between. Per the germline V gene, CDR1 is DFQATT and CDR2 is SNEGSKA (reference sequence). CDR3 coding DNA: TGCAGTGCTAGAGGGGCGGAGTCGTCGAACACTGAAGCTTTCTTT. Encoded protein: CSARGAESSNTEAFF.

This clonotype occurred many times. The rearrangement joins TRBV5-1 to TRBJ2-7, with no clear D. Trimming took 0 bases from V and 0 from J, leaving 7 bases between them. The CDR3 has 14 amino acids. The germline gives CDR1 SGHRS, CDR2 YFSETQ. The CDR3 protein is CASSLERGSYEQYF. The DNA of the CDR3 is TGCGCCAGCAGCTTGGAGCGCGGCTCCTACGAGCAGTACTTC.

The V and J genes are TRBV2 and TRBJ2-7; a weak D match, TRBD2 (6 bases). Germline loops: CDR1 SNHLY, CDR2 FYNNEI. V was clipped by 8 bases and J by 5 bases, with 7 bases between them. This CDR3 has 10 amino acids. The CDR3 spells CASGEDEQYF. Written as DNA, the CDR3 is TGTGCCAGCGGGGAGGACGAGCAGTACTTC.

This clonotype was seen a few times. This chain connects TRBV4-3 to TRBJ2-1, with a tentative D call TRBD2 (6 bases). CDR1 is LGHNA, CDR2 YSLEER, per germline. Trimming cost V 0 bases and J 9 bases, with 21 bases left between them. The CDR3 covers 17 residues. The CDR3 DNA is TGCGCCAGCAGCCAAGATTTTAGGGCGGCGGGATGGACTGAGCAGTTCTTC. It specifies CASSQDFRAAGWTEQFF.

This clonotype came up many times. CDR3 region: CSAPGGAETQYF. In nucleotides, the CDR3 is TGCAGTGCTCCTGGAGGTGCGGAGACCCAGTACTTC. This chain uses TRBV20-1 with TRBJ2-5, with a possible D match to TRBD2 (5 bases). This CDR3 is 12 amino acids long. The germline V gene has CDR1 DFQATT and CDR2 SNEGSKA (reference sequence). V lost 5 bases, J lost 5 bases, and 12 bases lay in between.

CDR3 in amino acids: CASSRGGVTDTQYF. The CDR3 DNA reads TGTGCCAGTAGTAGGGGAGGAGTAACAGATACGCAGTATTTT. The rearrangement uses TRBV19 and TRBJ2-3, with a tentative D call TRBD2 (6 bases). This CDR3 is 14 amino acids long. CDR1 and CDR2 (germline): LNHDA, SQIVND (reference sequence). Trimming left V 4 bases short and J 3 bases short, with 11 bases between.

The CDR3 region has the DNA TGCGCCAGCAGCCCCAGGACAGGGCAGTCCCAAGAGACCCAGTACTTC. As protein: CASSPRTGQSQETQYF. The chain recombines TRBV5-1 with TRBJ2-5, with 8 bases identical to TRBD1. The V gene end was trimmed by 4 bases and the J gene end by 1 base; junction bases not matched to a gene: 9. This CDR3 contains 16 residues. Germline CDR1 is SGHRS and CDR2 is YFSETQ.

In its sample, this clonotype was seen a few times. The J gene is TRBJ2-3, the V gene TRBV18; no clear D. The germline V and J ends were trimmed by 3 bases and 4 bases, with 11 bases remaining between them. The CDR3 length is 14 residues. Germline V lookup: CDR1 KGHSH, CDR2 LQKENI. The DNA for the CDR3 is TGTGCCAGCTCACCTAGACGGAACGCAGATACGCAGTATTTT. Residues: CASSPRRNADTQYF. Complete variable domain (other parts from reference TRBV18 and TRBJ2-3): NAGVMQNPRHLVRRRGQEARLRCSPMKGHSHVYWYRQLPEEGLKFMVYLQKENIIDESGMPKERFSAEFPKEGPSILRIQQVVRGDSAAYFCASSPRRNADTQYFGPGTRLTVL.

There are many counts of this clonotype. The rearrangement uses TRBV7-2 and TRBJ2-7; 11 bases align to TRBD1. Looked up from germline, CDR1 is SGHTA and CDR2 is FQGNSA. This CDR3 comprises 15 residues. Losses at the gene ends were 5 bases for V and 2 bases for J; bases not matched to a gene: 5. The CDR3, as DNA: TGTGCCAGCAGCATTTCGGGACAGGGGGCCTACGAGCAGTACTTC. Protein product: CASSISGQGAYEQYF.

Many counts were recorded for this clonotype. J is TRBJ1-5 and V is TRBV7-2, with D uncertain. The CDR3 has 13 amino acids. The germline V gene has CDR1 SGHTA and CDR2 FQGNSA. Trimming pared 6 bases from V and 3 bases from J, leaving 9 bases between. CDR3 residues: CASSLGYNQPQHF. As DNA, the CDR3 is TGTGCCAGCAGTTTGGGTTACAATCAGCCCCAGCATTTT. The variable domain in full, completed from reference TRBV7-2 and TRBJ1-5, reads GAGVSQSPSNKVTEKGKDVELRCDPISGHTALYWYRQSLGQGLEFLIYFQGNSAPDKSGLPSDRFSAERTGGSVSTLTIQRTQQEDSAVYLCASSLGYNQPQHFGDGTRLSIL.

This clonotype occurred many times. This chain joins TRBV20-1 and TRBJ1-6; D unresolved. The CDR3 extends over 15 amino acids. The germline V gene encodes CDR1 DFQATT and CDR2 SNEGSKA (reference sequence). V was clipped by 6 bases and J by 14 bases, with 26 bases between them. The CDR3 is CSAKPPQNINSALHF. The CDR3 DNA is TGCAGTGCCAAGCCCCCCCAAAACATTAATTCGGCCCTCCACTTT.

This clonotype was counted at least ten times. The chain links TRBV20-1 to TRBJ2-1; D gene uncertain. Between the trimmed V and J ends, which lost 0 bases and 0 bases, there was a span of 6 bases. The CDR3 sequence is 14 residues long. Germline-derived CDR1 and CDR2 are DFQATT and SNEGSKA (reference sequence). CDR3 DNA: TGCAGTGCTAGAGATCATGGCTCCTACAATGAGCAGTTCTTC. It specifies CSARDHGSYNEQFF.

This clonotype occurred many times. The chain couples TRBV9 to TRBJ2-7, with D perhaps being TRBD1 or TRBD2 (6 bases each). Trimming took off 3 bases at V and 5 bases at J, with 18 bases between the two ends. CDR1 SGDLS and CDR2 YYNGEE come from the germline V gene. This CDR3 region has 15 residues. In DNA, the CDR3 is TGTGCCAGCAGCGAGGGGGGAGCGCCTGGGAACGAGCAGTACTTC. Translation gives CASSEGGAPGNEQYF.

This clonotype was recorded a few times. The V and J genes are TRBV20-1 and TRBJ2-1, with TRBD1 identical over 12 bases. From germline, CDR1 is DFQATT and CDR2 SNEGSKA (reference sequence). Germline trimming cut 4 bases from V and 10 bases from J; bases unmatched to any gene: 11. The CDR3 spans 15 residues. The CDR3 coding sequence is TGCAGTGCTAAATTACCGGGACAGGGGGCGGGGGAGCAGTTCTTC. It is translated as CSAKLPGQGAGEQFF.

This CDR3 is CASTRQADNEQFF. DNA of the CDR3: TGTGCCAGCACAAGACAGGCGGACAATGAGCAGTTCTTC. V usage is TRBV28 and J usage is TRBJ2-1; the D gene is possibly TRBD1 (6 bases). The V end lost 7 bases, the J end lost 5 bases, and 12 bases lay between the germline ends. CDR1 and CDR2 from the germline V gene are MDHEN and SYDVKM. The CDR3 totals 13 residues.

This clonotype was detected ten times or more. The chain uses TRBV9 and TRBJ2-3; possibly TRBD2 for D (6 bases). This CDR3 contains 17 residues. Trimming shortened V by 3 bases and J by 2 bases, and 19 bases separated the two germline ends. Germline-derived CDR1 and CDR2 are SGDLS and YYNGEE. The chain's CDR3 is CASSANSGGPDTDTQYF. The CDR3 nucleotides read TGTGCCAGCAGCGCTAATTCAGGAGGGCCAGACACAGATACGCAGTATTTT.

This chain links TRBV5-1 with TRBJ2-1; D uncertain. The CDR3 consists of 13 residues. The V end was cut by 7 bases, the J end by 4 bases, with 12 bases between. Germline V gene sequence: CDR1 SGHRS, CDR2 YFSETQ. As DNA, the CDR3 is TGCGCCAGCGGGCCGACGGAATACAATGAGCAGTTCTTC. This gives the protein CASGPTEYNEQFF. The complete variable domain, with remaining parts taken from reference TRBV5-1 and TRBJ2-1, reads KAGVTQTPRYLIKTRGQQVTLSCSPISGHRSVSWYQQTPGQGLQFLFEYFSETQRNKGNFPGRFSGRQFSNSRSEMNVSTLELGDSALYLCASGPTEYNEQFFGPGTRLTVL.

At least ten counts were recorded for this clonotype. This chain joins TRBV4-2 and TRBJ2-3; D is unresolved. The CDR3 is 16 amino acids. Between the trimmed V and J ends, which lost 1 base and 0 bases, there was a span of 11 bases. Germline V gives CDR1 LGHNA, CDR2 YNFKEQ. The DNA for the CDR3 is TGTGCCAGCAGCCAAGGGTTGCGGTCCAGCACAGATACGCAGTATTTT. This codes for CASSQGLRSSTDTQYF.